This T cell receptor (beta chain) was obtained from a study of CD8 T cells in Susac syndrome. Reverse transcription of 0.5 to 1 ug RNA was performed with random hexamers. MiXCR, applied by TCRdb to the immunoSEQ multiplex PCR reads, yields one record per CDR3 protein. Among under 200,000 distinct CDR3 sequences listed, roughly 95% were seen once. The CDR3 consists of 15 residues. CDR1 is DFQATT and CDR2 is SNEGSKA in the germline V gene (reference sequence). The V gene end was trimmed by 5 bases and the J gene end by 6 bases; junction bases not matched to a gene: 14. Sequencing was carried out using CD4+ T cells from PBMCs. The chain recombines TRBV20-1 with TRBJ2-7; 9 nucleotides agree with TRBD1. The sequence derives from a human donor with Susac syndrome. The CDR3 DNA is TGCAGTGCTGGACAAAATCCGGGACAGGGTCGCGAGCAGTACTTC. Its protein is CSAGQNPGQGREQYF.